These 25 T cell receptor beta chains were sequenced from one sample in a study of T cell responses to AZD1222 COVID-19 vaccine. This table comes from immunoSEQ multiplex PCR, and its TCRdb copy is limited to in-frame clones, with some not included. The data contain about 120,000 clones, approximately 90% of them singletons. The material was peripheral blood, obtained 28 days after the second AZD1222 dose. These receptors originate from an adult who received the AZD1222 COVID-19 vaccine.

The rearrangement links TRBV27 to TRBJ1-5; no reliable D call. V dropped 0 bases and J dropped 3 bases, with 3 bases sitting between them. The CDR3 spans 13 residues. The germline gives CDR1 MNHEY, CDR2 SMNVEV (reference sequence). Here the CDR3 reads CASSLSVNQPQHF. The CDR3 DNA is TGTGCCAGCAGTTTATCGGTCAATCAGCCCCAGCATTTT.

The chain employs TRBV30 and TRBJ2-4, with 8 bases aligning to TRBD1. Trimming took 4 bases from V and 4 from J; bases not matched to a gene: 9. CDR3 length: 15 residues. Germline V gene lookup returns CDR1 GTSNPN and CDR2 SVGIG (reference sequence). The CDR3 here is CAWTSGGAGKNIQYF. The CDR3 nucleotides read TGTGCCTGGACGTCAGGGGGCGCGGGGAAAAACATTCAGTACTTC.

The chain recombines TRBV14 with TRBJ1-1; a weak D match, TRBD1 (5 bases). Trimming shortened V by 7 bases and J by 3 bases, and 15 bases separated the two germline ends. Germline V gene lookup returns CDR1 SGHDN and CDR2 FVKESK. This CDR3 spans 14 amino acids. The DNA for the CDR3 is TGTGCCAGCATGGGGTATGGGGGGGACACTGAAGCTTTCTTT. Translated: CASMGYGGDTEAFF. The whole variable domain, remainder taken from reference TRBV14 and TRBJ1-1, is EAGVTQFPSHSVIEKGQTVTLRCDPISGHDNLYWYRRVMGKEIKFLLHFVKESKQDESGMPNNRFLAERTGGTYSTLKVQPAELEDSGVYFCASMGYGGDTEAFFGQGTRLTVV.

This clone was observed once. This chain connects TRBV5-6 to TRBJ1-5, with D maybe TRBD1 (5 bases). CDR3 length: 15 amino acids. Germline V gives CDR1 SGHDT, CDR2 YYEEEE. Trimming left V 1 base short and J 4 bases short, with 12 bases between. The CDR3 here is CASSLRQGGNQPQHF. CDR3 DNA sequence: TGTGCCAGCAGCTTGCGGCAGGGAGGGAATCAGCCCCAGCATTTT.

The chain combines TRBV5-6 with TRBJ1-6, with a weak D call TRBD1 (6 bases). There are 15 residues in the CDR3. Germline lookup yields CDR1 SGHDT and CDR2 YYEEEE. Trimming removed 0 bases from V and 5 bases from J, with 9 bases in between. The CDR3, as DNA: TGTGCCAGCAGCTTGGGGGGGCCCGATAATTCACCCCTCCACTTT. Protein product: CASSLGGPDNSPLHF. Variable domain in full (rest from reference TRBV5-6 and TRBJ1-6): DAGVTQSPTHLIKTRGQQVTLRCSPKSGHDTVSWYQQALGQGPQFIFQYYEEEERQRGNFPDRFSGHQFPNYSSELNVNALLLGDSALYLCASSLGGPDNSPLHFGNGTRLTVT.

Regarding this clone: Other nucleotide sequences from this sample produce the same CDR3. Written as DNA, the CDR3 is TGTGCCAGCAGTTTATTAGCGGGAGGTCGCAATGAGCAGTTCTTC. This encodes CASSLLAGGRNEQFF. The genes are TRBV28 and TRBJ2-1; 10 nucleotides align to TRBD2. Germline lookup yields CDR1 MDHEN and CDR2 SYDVKM. The CDR3 consists of 15 residues. With V trimmed by 1 base and J by 6 bases, 3 bases remained unmatched.

The V call is TRBV6-5, the J call TRBJ1-4, with 9 nucleotides matching TRBD1. The ends lost 6 bases at V and 8 bases at J; junction bases unmatched: 7. This CDR3 spans 14 amino acids. The germline V gene encodes CDR1 MNHEY and CDR2 SVGAGI. CDR3 in amino acids: CASRITGGGEKLFF. CDR3 sequence (DNA): TGTGCCAGCAGGATAACAGGGGGCGGAGAAAAACTGTTTTTT.

The J gene is TRBJ2-5, the V gene TRBV6-6; tentatively, D is TRBD1 or TRBD2 (6 bases each). Per the germline V gene, CDR1 is MNHNY and CDR2 is SVGAGI (reference sequence). There are 14 residues in the CDR3. Trimming removed 5 bases at V and 2 bases at J, with 12 bases between. CDR3 bases: TGTGCCAGCAGTCGGGGGCTGAATCAAGAGACCCAGTACTTC. Translated, it gives CASSRGLNQETQYF.

The rearrangement uses TRBV7-6 and TRBJ2-1; no definite D call. There are 16 residues in the CDR3. Trimming removed 0 bases from V and 2 bases from J, with 11 bases in between. The germline V gene has CDR1 SGHVS and CDR2 FNYEAQ. DNA for the CDR3: TGTGCCAGCAGCTTAGCGTGGCAGGTCACCTACAATGAGCAGTTCTTC. Residues: CASSLAWQVTYNEQFF.

This clone turned up a few times. The genes are TRBV24-1 and TRBJ2-7; TRBD1 aligns across 8 bases. The V gene end was trimmed by 3 bases and the J gene end by 2 bases; junction bases not matched to a gene: 8. Looked up from germline, CDR1 is KGHDR and CDR2 is SFDVKD. The CDR3 spans 16 residues. CDR3 coding DNA: TGTGCCACCAGTGATGCGACAGGGGAAGCGGCCTACGAGCAGTACTTC. Its protein product is CATSDATGEAAYEQYF.

The chain employs TRBV7-3 and TRBJ1-1; D remains ambiguous. CDR1 and CDR2 from the germline V gene are SGHTA and FQGTGA. V lost 2 bases to trimming and J lost 1 base, with 5 bases between them. This CDR3 contains 13 residues. CDR3 sequence (DNA): TGTGCCAGCAGCTTAGGGAGGAACACTGAAGCTTTCTTT. This translates into CASSLGRNTEAFF.

The V gene is TRBV7-8, the J gene TRBJ2-3; D is possibly TRBD1 or TRBD2 (6 bases each). Trimming cost V 5 bases and J 4 bases, with 43 bases left between them. Per the germline V gene, CDR1 is SGHVS and CDR2 is FQNEAQ. This CDR3 spans 24 amino acids. CDR3 sequence: CASSPVSLGRSNRVGVGGADTQYF. The CDR3 DNA is TGTGCCAGCAGCCCCGTCAGCTTAGGTAGGAGCAACAGGGTAGGGGTGGGGGGTGCAGATACGCAGTATTTT. Complete variable domain (other parts from reference TRBV7-8 and TRBJ2-3): GAGVSQSPRYKVAKRGQDVALRCDPISGHVSLFWYQQALGQGPEFLTYFQNEAQLDKSGLPSDRFFAERPEGSVSTLKIQRTQQEDSAVYLCASSPVSLGRSNRVGVGGADTQYFGPGTRLTVL.

The chain is built from TRBV9 and TRBJ2-3; D is unresolved. The V gene lost 4 bases and the J gene lost 1 base, with 10 bases spanning the gap. CDR3 size: 14 residues. Germline assignment: CDR1 SGDLS and CDR2 YYNGEE. The CDR3: CASSRIGGTDTQYF. The CDR3 nucleotides read TGTGCCAGCAGCCGAATAGGTGGCACAGATACGCAGTATTTT.

This clone appeared a single time. V usage is TRBV16 and J usage is TRBJ1-2; D unresolved. V lost 4 bases to trimming and J lost 6 bases, with 18 bases between them. This CDR3 has 15 amino acids. In germline, CDR1 is KGHSY, CDR2 FQNENV. As DNA, the CDR3 is TGTGCCAGCAGCCTTAAACCTATGGACGGCGATGGCTACACCTTC. Translating it yields CASSLKPMDGDGYTF.

V is TRBV7-6 and J is TRBJ1-1; D is possibly TRBD1 (6 bases). The V gene lost 5 bases and the J gene lost 0 bases, with 13 bases spanning the gap. The CDR3 is 15 amino acids. Per the germline V gene, CDR1 is SGHVS and CDR2 is FNYEAQ. The CDR3 DNA follows: TGTGCCAGCAGCCCCGGACAGAACCTGAACACTGAAGCTTTCTTT. Encoded protein: CASSPGQNLNTEAFF.

The J gene is TRBJ2-2, the V gene TRBV19, with D possibly TRBD1 on 5 matching bases. The CDR3 is 13 residues long. CDR1 is LNHDA, CDR2 SQIVND, per germline (reference sequence). The germline V and J ends were trimmed by 9 bases and 5 bases, with 13 bases remaining between them. The CDR3, as DNA: TGTGCCAGCAGGGTCGGGTGGACCGGGGAGCTGTTTTTT. Its protein is CASRVGWTGELFF.

The chain is built from TRBV7-3 and TRBJ2-2; TRBD2 agrees at 10 bases. Germline V gene sequence: CDR1 SGHTA, CDR2 FQGTGA. The CDR3 extends over 14 amino acids. Losses at the gene ends were 8 bases for V and 6 bases for J; bases not matched to a gene: 6. The CDR3 nucleotides are TGTGCCAGCGCGGAGCGGGGGGGATCCGGGGAGCTGTTTTTT. Its protein is CASAERGGSGELFF.

This chain links TRBV6-5 with TRBJ1-4, with a tentative D call TRBD1 (6 bases). CDR3 size: 13 residues. Per the germline V gene, CDR1 is MNHEY and CDR2 is SVGAGI. V was pared by 8 bases and J by 7 bases, with 14 bases between. The CDR3 DNA follows: TGTGCCAGCCGAAAGACAGGTCTTGAAAAACTGTTTTTT. Residues: CASRKTGLEKLFF.

The chain links TRBV7-2 to TRBJ1-2; TRBD1 is a possible D gene (6 bases). Between the trimmed V and J ends, which lost 3 bases and 2 bases, there was a span of 13 bases. This CDR3 contains 15 residues. Germline CDR1 reads SGHTA; CDR2 reads FQGNSA. The CDR3 region is CASSFVGTQNYGYTF. DNA of the CDR3: TGTGCCAGCAGCTTCGTGGGGACACAGAACTATGGCTACACCTTC. The variable domain in full, completed from reference TRBV7-2 and TRBJ1-2, reads GAGVSQSPSNKVTEKGKDVELRCDPISGHTALYWYRQSLGQGLEFLIYFQGNSAPDKSGLPSDRFSAERTGGSVSTLTIQRTQQEDSAVYLCASSFVGTQNYGYTFGSGTRLTVV.

The chain combines TRBV11-1 with TRBJ1-1, with D hard to call. Trimming shortened V by 1 base and J by 8 bases, and 8 bases separated the two germline ends. From germline, CDR1 is SGHAT and CDR2 FQDESV (reference sequence). The CDR3 consists of 12 residues. The CDR3 here is CASSLELSEAFF. For the CDR3, the DNA is TGTGCCAGCAGCTTAGAGTTATCCGAAGCTTTCTTT.

This clone was counted a single time. The V call is TRBV6-4, the J call TRBJ2-1; maybe TRBD2 (6 bases). CDR1 and CDR2 (germline): MRHNA, SNTAGT. V was cut by 5 bases and J by 7 bases, with 12 bases left in between. The CDR3 consists of 13 residues. The CDR3 DNA sequence: TGTGCCAGCAGTTGGGACTTTGAGAATGAGCAGTTCTTC. Its translation: CASSWDFENEQFF.

The CDR3 loop is CASSPTLGSDGYTF. In DNA, the CDR3 is TGTGCCAGCAGCCCCACATTGGGGAGCGATGGCTACACCTTC. The V and J genes are TRBV6-1 and TRBJ1-2, with D uncertain. Trimming cost V 6 bases and J 6 bases, with 17 bases left between them. The CDR3 contains 14 residues. Germline V gene sequence: CDR1 MNHNS, CDR2 SASEGT.

The chain carries TRBV19 and TRBJ2-3; TRBD1 aligns across 10 bases. The V and J ends lost 3 bases and 1 base, in that order; junction bases with no gene match: 7. Germline lookup yields CDR1 LNHDA and CDR2 SQIVND (reference sequence). The CDR3 consists of 17 residues. The DNA of the CDR3 is TGTGCCAGTAGTATCGAAGTCGGGACAGGGGGCACAGATACGCAGTATTTT. Translated: CASSIEVGTGGTDTQYF.

The V call is TRBV7-6, the J call TRBJ2-2; D is uncertain. With 4 bases removed from V and 2 bases from J, the gap between germline ends came to 8 bases. The germline CDR1 and CDR2 sequences are SGHVS and FNYEAQ. The CDR3 is 14 residues long. CDR3 sequence reads: CASSSNPNTGELFF. For the CDR3, the DNA is TGTGCCAGCAGCTCGAATCCAAACACCGGGGAGCTGTTTTTT.

This clone has only a few counts. The chain recombines TRBV4-2 with TRBJ2-7; 8 nucleotides match TRBD1. This CDR3 comprises 11 residues. The V gene's germline CDR1 is LGHNA and CDR2 YNFKEQ. The V gene end was trimmed by 8 bases and the J gene end by 3 bases; junction bases not matched to a gene: 0. The CDR3 loop is CASGQGYEQYF. CDR3 in DNA: TGTGCCAGCGGACAGGGCTACGAGCAGTACTTC.